This T cell receptor beta chain comes out of a study of blood T cell repertoires in COVID-19. Some clones are missing from TCRdb's copy, which holds only in-frame ones; the method was immunoSEQ multiplex PCR. In the table there are about 300,000 clones, 65% to 90% of which are singletons. Individuals aged 18 to 89 years were recruited from 24 US areas. Participants' own reports of clinical history determined their cohort assignment. Germline CDR1 and CDR2: MNHEY and SVGAGI. J lost 0 bases, V lost 6 bases, and 1 base had no gene match. CDR3 length: 13 residues. This TCR was recovered from a woman aged 18-29 years who had recovered from COVID-19. Sequenced material: PBMCs or T cells enriched from blood (not recorded which). The V call is TRBV6-5, the J call TRBJ1-1, with 7 bases aligning to TRBD1. DNA for the CDR3: TGTGCCAGCAGGGGACAGTTGAACACTGAAGCTTTCTTT. Protein sequence: CASRGQLNTEAFF.